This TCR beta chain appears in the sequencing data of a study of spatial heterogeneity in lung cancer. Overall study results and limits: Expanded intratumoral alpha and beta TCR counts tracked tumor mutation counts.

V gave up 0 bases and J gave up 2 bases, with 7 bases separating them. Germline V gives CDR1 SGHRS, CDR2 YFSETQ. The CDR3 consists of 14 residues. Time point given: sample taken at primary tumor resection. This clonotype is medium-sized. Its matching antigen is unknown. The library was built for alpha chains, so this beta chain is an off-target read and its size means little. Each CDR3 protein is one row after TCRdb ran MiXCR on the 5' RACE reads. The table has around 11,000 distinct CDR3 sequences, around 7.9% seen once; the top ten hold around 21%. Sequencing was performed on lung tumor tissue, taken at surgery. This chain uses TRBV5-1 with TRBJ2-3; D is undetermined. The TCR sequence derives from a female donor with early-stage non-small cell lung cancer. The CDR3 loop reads CASSLDSSTDTQYF. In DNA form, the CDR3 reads TGCGCCAGCAGCTTGGACAGCTCCACAGATACGCAGTATTTT.